This T cell receptor (beta chain) was sequenced for a study of blood T cell repertoires in COVID-19. Sequencing used immunoSEQ multiplex PCR; TCRdb keeps in-frame clones, though not all of them. The sample carries tens of thousands of clones, about 90% recorded once. V shed 4 bases, J shed 6 bases, and the junction held 9 bases outside the gene matches. The CDR3 consists of 16 residues. In germline, CDR1 is LGHNA, CDR2 YSLEER. The sequence came from a human donor in a cohort sampled during active COVID-19. The specimen was peripheral blood. The genes are TRBV4-3 and TRBJ2-2; 9 positions agree with TRBD2. The CDR3 coding sequence is TGCGCCAGCAGCCCCCTCGGGGCGGGGGGGCCCGGGGAGCTGTTTTTT. This gives the protein CASSPLGAGGPGELFF.